The sample holds many counts of the clone carrying this T cell receptor beta chain. This entry belongs to a study of T-cell reconstitution after alpha-beta-depleted transplantation in children. Preparation of the TCRbeta library was carried out with unique molecular identifiers. TCRdb independently ran MiXCR on the PCR reads; one entry per CDR3 protein. The profile shows some 200,000 distinct CDR3 sequences, approximately 15% of them singletons. CDR1 is SGHRS, CDR2 YFSETQ, per germline. V gave up 0 bases and J gave up 3 bases, with 9 bases separating them. CDR3 length: 15 amino acids. The specimen was PBMCs from the stem cell graft donor, collected from the stem cell graft. The rearrangement links TRBV5-1 to TRBJ2-2; possibly TRBD1 or TRBD2 for D (5 bases each). The clonotype was recovered from a human donor who donated a stem cell graft to a child with acute lymphoblastic leukemia. The CDR3 nucleotides read TGCGCCAGCAGCTTGGAGGGGACCTACACCGGGGAGCTGTTTTTT. Protein product: CASSLEGTYTGELFF.